This T cell receptor beta chain originates from a study of T cells in localized non-small cell lung cancer. Points from the study as a whole: Adjacent lung exhibited a median of 57 among the 100 most abundant tumor clones. Sequencing was limited to one tumor region, leaving the possibility of heterogeneity open. Adjacent uninvolved lung tissue had the highest T cell clonality, exceeding tumor. Longer overall survival associated with higher blood T cell density; shorter survival with higher adjacent-lung clonality.

With regard to this clone: Its cognate antigen is unknown.

The CDR3 totals 13 residues. The germline CDR1 and CDR2 sequences are SGHVS and FQNEAQ. V lost 4 bases and J lost 4, with 11 bases in between. Sequencing used immunoSEQ multiplex PCR; TCRdb keeps in-frame clones, though not all of them. The repertoire has about 52,000 clones, 85% to 90% of them found once; the top ten carry about 17%. V usage is TRBV7-8 and J usage is TRBJ2-7; no clear D. Sequencing used PBMCs, obtained before any cancer treatment. This receptor was taken from a female donor with stage II lung adenocarcinoma. CDR3 residues: CASSYPDLYEQYF. The CDR3 coding sequence is TGTGCCAGCAGCTACCCCGACCTGTACGAGCAGTACTTC.